The 27 T cell receptor beta chains below come from one sample, sequenced in a study of cytomegalovirus exposure and HLA in healthy donors. The PCR ran on 60 Vbeta and 13 Jbeta primers. TCRdb keeps only in-frame clones here, not all; method: immunoSEQ multiplex PCR. The sample consists of some 100,000 clones, roughly 80% of them appearing once. Material for sequencing was PBMCs. Receptors were obtained from a female donor in good health and CMV-seronegative.

This clone has only a few counts. J is TRBJ1-3 and V is TRBV10-3; no reliable D call. CDR3 size: 14 residues. Germline assignment: CDR1 ENHRY and CDR2 SYGVKD. With 3 bases removed from V and 2 bases from J, the gap between germline ends came to 8 bases. DNA for the CDR3: TGTGCCATCAGTGATGCACAACCTGGAAACACCATATATTTT. The encoded protein is CAISDAQPGNTIYF.

This chain uses TRBV29-1 with TRBJ2-7, with 7 nucleotides matching TRBD2. This CDR3 region has 13 residues. Losses at the gene ends were 6 bases for V and 6 bases for J; bases not matched to a gene: 11. Looked up from germline, CDR1 is SQVTM and CDR2 is ANQGSEA. The CDR3 nucleotides are TGCAGCGTGGCCCCCGGGGGGACCCTCGAGCAGTACTTC. Translating gives CSVAPGGTLEQYF.

The rearrangement joins TRBV27 to TRBJ2-3; 14 positions match TRBD2. The V gene end was trimmed by 5 bases and the J gene end by 6 bases; junction bases not matched to a gene: 4. The CDR3 is made up of 15 amino acids. Germline V lookup: CDR1 MNHEY, CDR2 SMNVEV (reference sequence). The CDR3 loop reads CASSLTSGGADTQYF. The CDR3 coding sequence is TGTGCCAGCAGTCTGACTAGCGGGGGGGCGGATACGCAGTATTTT.

There are a few counts of this clone. V is TRBV27 and J is TRBJ1-1; D remains ambiguous. CDR3 size: 14 residues. CDR1 is MNHEY, CDR2 SMNVEV, per germline (reference sequence). V was cut by 2 bases and J by 0 bases, with 7 bases left in between. This CDR3 is CASSLRRMNTEAFF. The CDR3 DNA reads TGTGCCAGCAGTTTACGCAGGATGAACACTGAAGCTTTCTTT.

The CDR3 loop is CSVTTGTAYGYTF. As DNA, the CDR3 is TGCAGCGTTACTACCGGGACAGCTTATGGCTACACCTTC. The chain links TRBV29-1 to TRBJ1-2, with 7 nucleotides matching TRBD1. This CDR3 is 13 amino acids long. The trim removed 5 bases at V and 5 bases at J, leaving 8 bases unmatched. CDR1 and CDR2 from the germline V gene are SQVTM and ANQGSEA.

The chain joins TRBV2 to TRBJ1-4, with 7 positions matching TRBD1. Germline V gene sequence: CDR1 SNHLY, CDR2 FYNNEI. The junction had 5 bases not matched to a gene; V was cut back by 5 bases and J by 5 bases. This CDR3 has 14 amino acids. The CDR3 sequence: CASSRDSKNEKLFF. The CDR3 DNA reads TGTGCCAGCAGTCGGGACAGTAAAAATGAAAAACTGTTTTTT.

Only one count was recorded for this clone. The genes are TRBV2 and TRBJ2-3; TRBD1 is a possible D gene (5 bases). The CDR3 length is 16 residues. Germline CDR1 reads SNHLY; CDR2 reads FYNNEI. V was trimmed by 6 bases and J by 1 base, leaving 17 bases between them. CDR3 sequence reads: CASRVGHKLGTDTQYF. The CDR3 region has the DNA TGTGCCAGCAGGGTAGGACACAAGCTCGGCACAGATACGCAGTATTTT.

The CDR3 here is CASSVSGNYEQYF. In DNA form, the CDR3 reads TGTGCCAGCAGTGTTAGCGGTAATTACGAGCAGTACTTC. The J gene is TRBJ2-7, the V gene TRBV6-1; the D gene is possibly TRBD2 (6 bases). The CDR3 contains 13 residues. In germline, CDR1 is MNHNS, CDR2 SASEGT. V was pared by 4 bases and J by 4 bases, with 11 bases between.

The rearrangement links TRBV2 to TRBJ2-4; 8 bases map to TRBD1. The CDR3 extends over 15 amino acids. V trimming: 5 bases; J trimming: 2 bases; junction bases outside the gene matches: 5. CDR1 and CDR2 (germline): SNHLY, FYNNEI. The CDR3 DNA is TGTGCCAGCAGTCCAGGACAGGGCCCCAAAAACATTCAGTACTTC. This translates into CASSPGQGPKNIQYF.

The chain recombines TRBV9 with TRBJ1-1; D not resolved. The germline gives CDR1 SGDLS, CDR2 YYNGEE. The CDR3 runs 19 residues. With 0 bases removed from V and 1 base from J, the gap between germline ends came to 22 bases. As DNA, the CDR3 is TGTGCCAGCAGCGTAGGAGGAGGCGTGTATCCGGGCCGGAACACTGAAGCTTTCTTT. Its protein product is CASSVGGGVYPGRNTEAFF.

This clone has a handful of counts. The chain recombines TRBV7-9 with TRBJ1-1, with 8 bases identical to TRBD1. Per the germline V gene, CDR1 is SEHNR and CDR2 is FQNEAQ (reference sequence). J lost 4 bases, V lost 7 bases, and 8 bases had no gene match. The length of the CDR3 is 14 residues. The CDR3 loop is CASNPGTGGTEAFF. The CDR3, as DNA: TGTGCCAGCAACCCCGGGACAGGAGGCACTGAAGCTTTCTTT.

CDR3 amino acids: CATSRASSGNSPLHF. As DNA, the CDR3 is TGTGCCACCAGCAGAGCCAGCTCGGGAAATTCACCCCTCCACTTT. The chain has TRBV15 and TRBJ1-6; D gene unclear. Trimming took off 1 base at V and 7 bases at J, with 11 bases between the two ends. Germline-derived CDR1 and CDR2 are LNHNV and YYDKDF (reference sequence). The CDR3 is made up of 15 amino acids.

This clone occurred a few times. J is TRBJ1-5 and V is TRBV7-9, with TRBD1 matching over 7 bases. Germline CDR1 and CDR2: SEHNR and FQNEAQ (reference sequence). The CDR3 sequence is 15 residues long. The trim removed 5 bases at V and 7 bases at J, leaving 11 bases unmatched. The CDR3 nucleotides read TGTGCCAGCAGCCCCCGACAGGGACGTGGACAGCCCCAGCATTTT. As protein: CASSPRQGRGQPQHF.

The chain carries TRBV2 and TRBJ2-5; tentatively, D is TRBD2 (6 bases). This CDR3 has 12 residues. Germline CDR1 and CDR2: SNHLY and FYNNEI. The CDR3 bases are TGTGCGGGGGGTGGGGGCCAAGAGACCCAGTACTTC. Translating gives CAGGGGQETQYF. Full variable domain (outside the CDR3, taken from reference TRBV2 and TRBJ2-5): EPEVTQTPSHQVTQMGQEVILRCVPISNHLYFYWYRQILGQKVEFLVSFYNNEISEKSEIFDDQFSVERPDGSNFTLKIRSTKLEDSAMYFCAGGGGQETQYFGPGTRLLVL.

In nucleotides, the CDR3 is TGTGCCAGCAGATCAGCGGGGGGCACAGATACGCAGTATTTT. As protein: CASRSAGGTDTQYF. The rearrangement links TRBV7-2 to TRBJ2-3, with 8 bases that match TRBD2. This CDR3 is 14 amino acids long. Per the germline V gene, CDR1 is SGHTA and CDR2 is FQGNSA. J gave up 1 base and V 6 bases, and 3 bases lay outside the gene matches.

This clone was picked up one time. This rearrangement joins TRBV30 to TRBJ1-6; 8 bases align to TRBD1. This CDR3 has 13 amino acids. Germline CDR1 GTSNPN, CDR2 SVGIG (reference sequence). J gave up 10 bases and V 5 bases, and 7 bases lay outside the gene matches. The CDR3 region is CAWQGQGGSPLHF. CDR3 DNA: TGTGCCTGGCAAGGACAGGGAGGGTCACCCCTCCACTTT.

This chain uses TRBV7-2 with TRBJ2-5, with D tentatively TRBD1 (5 bases). There are 14 residues in the CDR3. The ends were cut back, 5 bases at V and 5 bases at J, with 15 bases in the middle. The germline gives CDR1 SGHTA, CDR2 FQGNSA. The CDR3 loop is CASSRLSGWETQYF. The DNA of the CDR3 is TGTGCCAGCAGCCGTCTCTCAGGGTGGGAGACCCAGTACTTC.

CDR3 sequence (DNA): TGTGCCAGCAGCTTTAGCAGATACTCTGGAAACACCATATATTTT. It codes for CASSFSRYSGNTIYF. This chain links TRBV5-6 with TRBJ1-3; no firm D call. Trimming removed 2 bases at V and 0 bases at J, with 9 bases between. Germline CDR1 SGHDT, CDR2 YYEEEE. This CDR3 is built from 15 residues.

The chain couples TRBV6-5 to TRBJ1-1, with D tentatively TRBD1 (5 bases). There are 14 residues in the CDR3. Germline-derived CDR1 and CDR2 are MNHEY and SVGAGI. The V gene lost 8 bases and the J gene lost 6 bases, with 19 bases spanning the gap. CDR3 in amino acids: CASQPPHQGAEAFF. CDR3 DNA sequence: TGTGCCAGCCAACCTCCTCATCAAGGGGCTGAAGCTTTCTTT.

This clone was observed a handful of times. The chain carries TRBV7-3 and TRBJ2-2; 10 bases map to TRBD2. Germline V CDR1 and CDR2: SGHTA, FQGTGA. This CDR3 is 17 amino acids long. V shed 5 bases and J 6 bases; nucleotides not matched to a gene: 12. DNA of the CDR3: TGTGCCAGCAGCGATTTCCCTAGCGGGGGAGCGTCCGGGGAGCTGTTTTTT. It encodes CASSDFPSGGASGELFF. The variable domain in full, with the rest retrieved from reference TRBV7-3 and TRBJ2-2, is GAGVSQTPSNKVTEKGKYVELRCDPISGHTALYWYRQSLGQGPEFLIYFQGTGAADDSGLPNDRFFAVRPEGSVSTLKIQRTERGDSAVYLCASSDFPSGGASGELFFGEGSRLTVL.

The gene calls are TRBV12-5 and TRBJ1-2; no definite D call. Germline-derived CDR1 and CDR2 are LGHNT and FRNRAP. The CDR3 spans 16 residues. V was cut by 0 bases and J by 0 bases, with 11 bases left in between. CDR3 residues: CASGLVPPLANYGYTF. DNA of the CDR3: TGTGCTAGTGGTTTGGTACCCCCGTTAGCTAACTATGGCTACACCTTC.

The J gene is TRBJ1-4, the V gene TRBV21-1; TRBD1 reflects the table's D call only, with no check against the DNA. TRBV21-1 is classified as a pseudogene. The CDR3 consists of 20 residues. The CDR3 coding sequence is TGTGCCAGCAGCGCCAGCCGAGACAAAGAAACCCCTGCAACTAATGAAAAACTGTTTTTT. Translated: CASSASRDKETPATNEKLFF.

As DNA, the CDR3 is TGCGCCACCACTTCCGGGACTAGCGGGGGGGCCGCAGATACGCAGTATTTT. As protein: CATTSGTSGGAADTQYF. V is TRBV5-1 and J is TRBJ2-3; TRBD2 agrees at 16 bases. This CDR3 spans 17 amino acids. Germline V gives CDR1 SGHRS, CDR2 YFSETQ. The J segment lost 4 bases and the V segment lost 9 bases, leaving 11 bases of the junction unmatched. The full variable domain, its missing parts supplied by reference TRBV5-1 and TRBJ2-3, is KAGVTQTPRYLIKTRGQQVTLSCSPISGHRSVSWYQQTPGQGLQFLFEYFSETQRNKGNFPGRFSGRQFSNSRSEMNVSTLELGDSALYLCATTSGTSGGAADTQYFGPGTRLTVL.

The V gene is TRBV6-5, the J gene TRBJ1-2; 7 nucleotides match TRBD1. With V trimmed by 5 bases and J by 4 bases, 4 bases remained unmatched. CDR1 is MNHEY and CDR2 is SVGAGI in the germline V gene. This CDR3 has 13 amino acids. This CDR3 reads CASSKGQFYGYTF. DNA of the CDR3: TGTGCCAGCAGTAAGGGACAGTTCTATGGCTACACCTTC.

This clone has more than one count but fewer than ten. The chain couples TRBV4-3 to TRBJ2-3, with TRBD2 matching over 9 bases. The CDR3 spans 16 residues. CDR1 is LGHNA and CDR2 is YSLEER in the germline V gene. V lost 4 bases, J lost 6 bases, and 11 bases stayed unmatched. CDR3 protein: CASSRDFLAGEDTQYF. CDR3 coding DNA: TGCGCCAGCAGCCGAGATTTCTTAGCGGGGGAGGATACGCAGTATTTT.

This clone was counted a single time. The chain has TRBV4-2 and TRBJ2-7, with D tentatively TRBD2 (5 bases). This CDR3 has 18 residues. Trimming took off 0 bases at V and 0 bases at J, with 18 bases between the two ends. Germline CDR1 is LGHNA and CDR2 is YNFKEQ. Here the CDR3 reads CASSQEPLFGEGSYEQYF. CDR3 nucleotide sequence: TGTGCCAGCAGCCAAGAACCGCTGTTCGGGGAAGGCTCCTACGAGCAGTACTTC.

The rearrangement links TRBV19 to TRBJ2-6, with 12 positions matching TRBD1. Trimming took 4 bases from V and 2 from J; bases not matched to a gene: 6. The germline gives CDR1 LNHDA, CDR2 SQIVND (reference sequence). The length of the CDR3 is 18 residues. The CDR3 loop reads CASSSPGTGGAGANVLTF. DNA for the CDR3: TGTGCCAGTAGTAGCCCCGGGACAGGGGGCGCTGGGGCCAACGTCCTGACTTTC.